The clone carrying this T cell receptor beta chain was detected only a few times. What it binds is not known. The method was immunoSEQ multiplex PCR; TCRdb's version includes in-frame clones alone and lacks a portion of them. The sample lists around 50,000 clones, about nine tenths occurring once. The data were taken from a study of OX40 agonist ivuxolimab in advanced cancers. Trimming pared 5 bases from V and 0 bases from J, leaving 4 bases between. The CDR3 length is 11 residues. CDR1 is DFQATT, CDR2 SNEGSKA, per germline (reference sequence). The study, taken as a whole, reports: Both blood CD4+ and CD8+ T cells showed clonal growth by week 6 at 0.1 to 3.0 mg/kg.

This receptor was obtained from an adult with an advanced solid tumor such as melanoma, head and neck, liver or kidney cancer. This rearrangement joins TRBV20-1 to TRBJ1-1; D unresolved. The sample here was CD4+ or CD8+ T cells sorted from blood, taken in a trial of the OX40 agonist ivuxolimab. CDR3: CSAAVNTEAFF. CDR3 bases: TGCAGTGCTGCAGTGAACACTGAAGCTTTCTTT.